This passage covers 6 T cell receptor beta chains from one sample sequenced in a study of beta chain features in type 1 diabetes. Findings of the study overall: Among patients with Type 1 diabetes, TCRB CDR3s were moderately but significantly shorter in every one of the four CD4+ subsets.

Sequenced material consisted of expressed TCRB transcripts (all of the isolated RNA was reverse transcribed). Repertoires were generated with immunoSEQ multiplex PCR, while TCRdb's copy carries only in-frame clones and drops some. The sample carries 400,000 or so clones, around 9.6% recorded once. What these receptors recognize is not known. Sequenced material: central memory CD4+ T cells from blood. All receptors come from a man aged 30 to 45 with type 1 diabetes.

The CDR3 region is CASSLGQGLNTEAFF. In DNA, the CDR3 is TGCGCCAGCAGCTTGGGACAGGGACTGAACACTGAAGCTTTCTTT. The V and J genes are TRBV5-1 and TRBJ1-1; 7 bases are a match to TRBD1. The V gene's germline CDR1 is SGHRS and CDR2 YFSETQ. Trimming removed 0 bases from V and 0 bases from J; junction bases left unmatched: 2. The CDR3 contains 15 residues. The full variable domain, rest sourced from reference TRBV5-1 and TRBJ1-1, is KAGVTQTPRYLIKTRGQQVTLSCSPISGHRSVSWYQQTPGQGLQFLFEYFSETQRNKGNFPGRFSGRQFSNSRSEMNVSTLELGDSALYLCASSLGQGLNTEAFFGQGTRLTVV.

The table lists this clone with a few counts. The chain is built from TRBV6-1 and TRBJ1-1; maybe TRBD1 (5 bases). Trimming stripped 8 bases from V and 1 base from J, with 8 bases between. Germline CDR1 MNHNS, CDR2 SASEGT. The length of the CDR3 is 12 residues. CDR3 DNA: TGTGCCAGCGGGGGTGGGAACACTGAAGCTTTCTTT. It encodes CASGGGNTEAFF.

Ten or more counts support this clone. This sequence joins TRBV11-2 and TRBJ2-5; D unclear. Trimming removed 0 bases from V and 4 bases from J, with 15 bases in between. Germline V gene sequence: CDR1 SGHAT, CDR2 FQNNGV. CDR3 length: 16 amino acids. As DNA, the CDR3 is TGTGCCAGCAGCTTAGATTGGATCGGTACAGCAGAGACCCAGTACTTC. Its protein product is CASSLDWIGTAETQYF.

The chain uses TRBV5-1 and TRBJ2-7; D may be TRBD2 (6 bases). The CDR3 runs to 13 residues. Between the trimmed V and J ends, which lost 2 bases and 3 bases, there was a span of 9 bases. Germline values: CDR1 SGHRS, CDR2 YFSETQ. CDR3 DNA sequence: TGCGCCAGCAGCTTAGAGCGGGTCTACGAGCAGTACTTC. The encoded protein is CASSLERVYEQYF.

This clone was counted only a few times. The V call is TRBV19, the J call TRBJ2-5, with 9 bases lining up with TRBD1. This CDR3 contains 14 residues. The V segment lost 2 bases and the J segment 4 bases; nucleotides outside the gene matches: 2. Germline values: CDR1 LNHDA, CDR2 SQIVND (reference sequence). The CDR3 protein is CASSISTGGETQYF. Here the CDR3 DNA reads TGTGCCAGTAGTATATCGACAGGGGGAGAGACCCAGTACTTC.

This chain connects TRBV5-1 to TRBJ2-2, with 10 positions matching TRBD1. Trimming cost V 4 bases and J 1 base; bases outside gene matches: 7. Germline V gene data show CDR1 as SGHRS and CDR2 as YFSETQ. The CDR3 runs 17 residues. DNA for the CDR3: TGCGCCAGCAGCAGGACAGGGGGAAACTTGAACACCGGGGAGCTGTTTTTT. Amino acid sequence: CASSRTGGNLNTGELFF.